These 12 T cell receptor beta chains were sequenced from one sample in a study of pediatric ulcerative colitis. The assay was immunoSEQ multiplex PCR, and TCRdb's table has in-frame clones only and misses some. The table includes some 60,000 clones, 75% to 85% detected once. The specimen sequenced was blood. The receptors come from a boy under 18 with moderate ulcerative colitis.

CDR3 loop: CASSVATMLAQDTQYF. The CDR3 DNA reads as TGTGCCAGCAGCGTAGCTACTATGCTCGCTCAGGATACGCAGTATTTT. This rearrangement joins TRBV9 to TRBJ2-3; D is unresolved. Germline values: CDR1 SGDLS, CDR2 YYNGEE. This CDR3 is built from 16 residues. Trimming cost V 0 bases and J 6 bases, with 17 bases left between them. The whole variable domain, remainder taken from reference TRBV9 and TRBJ2-3, is DSGVTQTPKHLITATGQRVTLRCSPRSGDLSVYWYQQSLDQGLQFLIQYYNGEERAKGNILERFSAQQFPDLHSELNLSSLELGDSALYFCASSVATMLAQDTQYFGPGTRLTVL.

The rearrangement joins TRBV14 to TRBJ2-7, with 7 nucleotides matching TRBD2. V lost 8 bases to trimming and J lost 6 bases; unmatched junction nucleotides: 10. This CDR3 region has 13 residues. Germline loops: CDR1 SGHDN, CDR2 FVKESK. The CDR3 is CASGWDGRPEQYF. DNA for the CDR3: TGTGCCAGCGGTTGGGACGGGAGGCCCGAGCAGTACTTC.

The chain uses TRBV7-9 and TRBJ1-1; maybe TRBD1 (6 bases). The V and J ends lost 6 bases and 1 base respectively, with 9 bases between them. The CDR3 spans 13 residues. Per germline, CDR1 SEHNR and CDR2 FQNEAQ (reference sequence). DNA of the CDR3: TGTGCCAGCAGTTTCAGGGGGAACACTGAAGCTTTCTTT. Protein sequence: CASSFRGNTEAFF. The whole variable domain, filled in from reference TRBV7-9 and TRBJ1-1, reads DTGVSQNPRHKITKRGQNVTFRCDPISEHNRLYWYRQTLGQGPEFLTYFQNEAQLEKSRLLSDRFSAERPKGSFSTLEIQRTEQGDSAMYLCASSFRGNTEAFFGQGTRLTVV.

This clone has only one observation. J is TRBJ2-5 and V is TRBV19; 7 bases line up with TRBD2. CDR3 size: 15 residues. Germline trimming cut 2 bases from V and 5 bases from J; bases unmatched to any gene: 8. Germline CDR1 and CDR2: LNHDA and SQIVND (reference sequence). The CDR3 region is CASSITVREGETQYF. DNA for the CDR3: TGTGCCAGTAGTATAACAGTAAGGGAGGGGGAGACCCAGTACTTC.

The genes are TRBV5-1 and TRBJ2-2, with TRBD2 as a possible D gene (7 bases). This CDR3 region has 16 residues. Trimming left V 5 bases short and J 3 bases short, with 17 bases between. The germline V gene encodes CDR1 SGHRS and CDR2 YFSETQ. CDR3 amino acids: CASRVTGGLDTGELFF. The CDR3 coding sequence is TGCGCCAGCAGAGTAACGGGGGGCTTGGACACCGGGGAGCTGTTTTTT.

V and J are TRBV5-1 and TRBJ2-5; TRBD1 or TRBD2 may be the D gene (6 bases each). V was cut by 4 bases and J by 1 base, with 14 bases left in between. CDR1 and CDR2 (germline): SGHRS, YFSETQ. This CDR3 comprises 15 residues. CDR3 nucleotide sequence: TGCGCCAGCAGCGTCCTCGGGGGCCCCCAAGAGACCCAGTACTTC. Its translation is CASSVLGGPQETQYF. The full variable domain, rest sourced from reference TRBV5-1 and TRBJ2-5, is KAGVTQTPRYLIKTRGQQVTLSCSPISGHRSVSWYQQTPGQGLQFLFEYFSETQRNKGNFPGRFSGRQFSNSRSEMNVSTLELGDSALYLCASSVLGGPQETQYFGPGTRLLVL.

The chain has TRBV30 and TRBJ2-7; D might be TRBD2 (6 bases). CDR3 size: 16 residues. The germline CDR1 and CDR2 sequences are GTSNPN and SVGIG (reference sequence). The V end lost 0 bases, the J end lost 3 bases, and 18 bases lay between the germline ends. For the CDR3, the DNA is TGTGCCTGGAGTGTCTATGCCGGGACTGGGGGCTACGAGCAGTACTTC. Translated, it gives CAWSVYAGTGGYEQYF. The full variable domain, completed using reference TRBV30 and TRBJ2-7, is SQTIHQWPATLVQPVGSPLSLECTVEGTSNPNLYWYRQAAGRGLQLLFYSVGIGQISSEVPQNLSASRPQDRQFILSSKKLLLSDSGFYLCAWSVYAGTGGYEQYFGPGTRLTVT.

V usage is TRBV6-1 and J usage is TRBJ1-6; a weak D match, TRBD1 (6 bases). Germline values: CDR1 MNHNS, CDR2 SASEGT. V was clipped by 6 bases and J by 4 bases, with 13 bases between them. The CDR3 extends over 15 amino acids. The CDR3 spells CASRKRTDYNSPLHF. CDR3 bases: TGTGCCAGCAGGAAAAGGACAGATTATAATTCACCCCTCCACTTT.

The J gene is TRBJ1-2, the V gene TRBV4-1; D is undetermined. There are 18 residues in the CDR3. V was shortened by 1 base and J by 3 bases, with 21 bases between the two germline ends. Germline V gene data show CDR1 as MGHRA and CDR2 as YSYEKL. The DNA of the CDR3 is TGCGCCAGCAGCCAAGGTGGTCCAGGCCCGACGACTCACTATGGCTACACCTTC. Protein product: CASSQGGPGPTTHYGYTF.

The rearrangement links TRBV27 to TRBJ1-5, with 7 bases identical to TRBD1. The length of the CDR3 is 17 residues. V lost 7 bases to trimming and J lost 4 bases; unmatched junction nucleotides: 16. The germline V gene encodes CDR1 MNHEY and CDR2 SMNVEV (reference sequence). This chain's CDR3 is CASKKTLGQRINQPQHF. CDR3 DNA: TGTGCCAGCAAAAAAACTTTGGGACAGAGGATTAATCAGCCCCAGCATTTT.

The chain uses TRBV5-4 and TRBJ1-5, with D possibly matching TRBD1 (5 bases). Trimming left V 2 bases short and J 1 base short, with 16 bases between. This CDR3 is built from 17 residues. Germline lookup yields CDR1 SGHNT and CDR2 YYREEE (reference sequence). The CDR3: CASSFSGGFGSNQPQHF. The DNA for the CDR3 is TGTGCCAGCAGCTTTTCGGGGGGTTTTGGCAGCAATCAGCCCCAGCATTTT.

The chain has TRBV4-1 and TRBJ1-5; no clear D gene. The V end lost 1 base, the J end lost 7 bases, and 8 bases lay between the germline ends. Germline loops: CDR1 MGHRA, CDR2 YSYEKL. This CDR3 is 13 amino acids long. CDR3 coding DNA: TGCGCCAGCAGCCAAGGATCGTTGCAGCCCCAGCATTTT. Translating gives CASSQGSLQPQHF.